This T cell receptor beta chain was recovered during a study of blood T cell repertoires in COVID-19. The authors' processing: Reference gene primers were amplified, and this amplification served to estimate nucleated cell counts. The data were produced by immunoSEQ multiplex PCR, yet TCRdb's version contains in-frame clones alone and is incomplete. Clone size and the V and J calls come from that table; the DNA yielded D and trimming. The repertoire holds about 480,000 clones, with approximately 89% as singletons. V shed 4 bases and J 5 bases; nucleotides not matched to a gene: 2. The length of the CDR3 is 14 residues. Per germline, CDR1 SGHNT and CDR2 YYREEE (reference sequence).

The clonotype was recovered from a man between 18 and 29 years old with COVID-19, enrolled during active disease. Sequencing was done on a sample of peripheral blood. The genes are TRBV5-4 and TRBJ2-2, with TRBD1 matching over 10 bases. Written as DNA, the CDR3 is TGTGCCAGCAGCCGGACAGGGGGGACCGGGGAGCTGTTTTTT. Translating it yields CASSRTGGTGELFF.